This record looks at one T cell receptor (beta chain) sequence and its context. What it binds is not known. A far larger clone is only one base removed, so a read error is likely. The sample comes from a study of shared clonotypes between healthy human individuals. Findings of the study overall: Clonotype sharing levels among donors were expected to vary with sequencing depth.

Libraries were prepared by immunoSEQ multiplex PCR; TCRdb keeps only in-frame clonotypes and omits some of them. The sample carries about a million clones, 60% to 85% recorded once. Germline loops: CDR1 SGDLS, CDR2 YYNGEE. There are 14 residues in the CDR3. The germline V and J ends were trimmed by 5 bases and 9 bases, with 20 bases remaining between them. Sequenced input: memory CD4+ T cells sorted from blood. Subset noted: CD45RA-negative fraction. The receptor comes from a man aged 18 to 29 in good health. The chain joins TRBV9 to TRBJ1-1; a weak D match, TRBD1 (5 bases). As DNA, the CDR3 is TGTGCCAGCAGGGGGCAGGGCGATGGAACTAAAGCTTTCTTT. This encodes CASRGQGDGTKAFF.